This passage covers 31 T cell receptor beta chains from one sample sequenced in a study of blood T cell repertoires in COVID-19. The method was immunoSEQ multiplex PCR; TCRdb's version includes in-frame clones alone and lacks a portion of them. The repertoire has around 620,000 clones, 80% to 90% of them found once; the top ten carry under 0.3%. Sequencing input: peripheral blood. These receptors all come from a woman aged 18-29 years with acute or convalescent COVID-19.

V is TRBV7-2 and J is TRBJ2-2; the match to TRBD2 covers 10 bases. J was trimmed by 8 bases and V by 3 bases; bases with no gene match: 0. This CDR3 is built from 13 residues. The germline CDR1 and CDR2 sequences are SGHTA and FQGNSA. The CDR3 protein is CASSLGLAGELFF. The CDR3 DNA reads TGTGCCAGCAGCTTGGGACTAGCGGGGGAGCTGTTTTTT. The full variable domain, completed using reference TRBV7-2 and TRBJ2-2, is GAGVSQSPSNKVTEKGKDVELRCDPISGHTALYWYRQSLGQGLEFLIYFQGNSAPDKSGLPSDRFSAERTGGSVSTLTIQRTQQEDSAVYLCASSLGLAGELFFGEGSRLTVL.

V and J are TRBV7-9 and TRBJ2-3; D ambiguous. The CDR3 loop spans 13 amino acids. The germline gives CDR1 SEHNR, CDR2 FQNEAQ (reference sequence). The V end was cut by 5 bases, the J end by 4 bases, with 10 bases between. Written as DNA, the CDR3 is TGTGCCAGCAGCCCCCCGGTCGCAGATACGCAGTATTTT. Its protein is CASSPPVADTQYF.

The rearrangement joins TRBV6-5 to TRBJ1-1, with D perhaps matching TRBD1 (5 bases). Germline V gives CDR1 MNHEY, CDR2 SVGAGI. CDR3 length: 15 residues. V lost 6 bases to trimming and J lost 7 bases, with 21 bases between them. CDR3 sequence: CASSQTGGGSGEAFF. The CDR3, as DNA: TGTGCCAGCAGCCAGACCGGGGGGGGAAGCGGTGAAGCTTTCTTT.

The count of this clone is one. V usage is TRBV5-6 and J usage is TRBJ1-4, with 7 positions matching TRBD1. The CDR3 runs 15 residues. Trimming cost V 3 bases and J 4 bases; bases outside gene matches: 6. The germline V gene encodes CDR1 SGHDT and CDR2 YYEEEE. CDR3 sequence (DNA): TGTGCCAGCAGCTGGGTCCAGGGGGGTAATGAAAAACTGTTTTTT. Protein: CASSWVQGGNEKLFF. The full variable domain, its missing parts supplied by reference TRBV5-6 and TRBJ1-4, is DAGVTQSPTHLIKTRGQQVTLRCSPKSGHDTVSWYQQALGQGPQFIFQYYEEEERQRGNFPDRFSGHQFPNYSSELNVNALLLGDSALYLCASSWVQGGNEKLFFGSGTQLSVL.

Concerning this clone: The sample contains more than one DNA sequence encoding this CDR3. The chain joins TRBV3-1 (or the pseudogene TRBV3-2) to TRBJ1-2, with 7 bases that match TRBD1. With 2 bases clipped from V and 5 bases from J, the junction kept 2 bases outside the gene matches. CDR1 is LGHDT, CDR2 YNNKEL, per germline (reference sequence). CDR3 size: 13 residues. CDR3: CASSQQGVYGYTF. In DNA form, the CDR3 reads TGTGCCAGCAGCCAACAGGGGGTTTATGGCTACACCTTC.

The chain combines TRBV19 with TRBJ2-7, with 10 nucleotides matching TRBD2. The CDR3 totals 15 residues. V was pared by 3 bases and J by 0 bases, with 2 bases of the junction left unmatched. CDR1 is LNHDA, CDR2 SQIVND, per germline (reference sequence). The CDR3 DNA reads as TGTGCCAGTAGTATTACTAGCGGGGCCTCCTACGAGCAGTACTTC. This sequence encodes CASSITSGASYEQYF.

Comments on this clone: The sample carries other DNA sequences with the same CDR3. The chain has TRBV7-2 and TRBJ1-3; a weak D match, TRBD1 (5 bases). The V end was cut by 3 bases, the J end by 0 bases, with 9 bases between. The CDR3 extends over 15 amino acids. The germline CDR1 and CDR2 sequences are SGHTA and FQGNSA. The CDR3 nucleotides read TGTGCCAGCAGCTTTGGTCAGGGCTCTGGAAACACCATATATTTT. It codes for CASSFGQGSGNTIYF. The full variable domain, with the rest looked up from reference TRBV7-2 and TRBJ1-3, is GAGVSQSPSNKVTEKGKDVELRCDPISGHTALYWYRQSLGQGLEFLIYFQGNSAPDKSGLPSDRFSAERTGGSVSTLTIQRTQQEDSAVYLCASSFGQGSGNTIYFGEGSWLTVV.

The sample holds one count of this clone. CDR3 sequence reads: CASSLGDRPNSPLHF. CDR3 DNA: TGTGCCAGCAGTTTGGGGGACAGGCCAAATTCACCCCTCCACTTT. This chain uses TRBV28 with TRBJ1-6; 8 bases agree with TRBD1. This CDR3 contains 15 residues. Germline trimming cut 3 bases from V and 7 bases from J; bases unmatched to any gene: 5. The germline gives CDR1 MDHEN, CDR2 SYDVKM.

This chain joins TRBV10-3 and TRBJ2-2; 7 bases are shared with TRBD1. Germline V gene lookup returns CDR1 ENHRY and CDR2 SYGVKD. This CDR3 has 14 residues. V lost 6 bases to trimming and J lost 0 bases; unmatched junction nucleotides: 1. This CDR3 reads CAIRQGTNTGELFF. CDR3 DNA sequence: TGTGCCATCAGACAGGGGACGAACACCGGGGAGCTGTTTTTT.

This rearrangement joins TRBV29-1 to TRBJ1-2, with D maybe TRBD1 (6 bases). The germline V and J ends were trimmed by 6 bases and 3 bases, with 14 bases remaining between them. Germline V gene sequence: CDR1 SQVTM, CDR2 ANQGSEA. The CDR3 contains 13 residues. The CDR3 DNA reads TGCAGCGTCCCCCAGGGGTCTGACTATGGCTACACCTTC. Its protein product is CSVPQGSDYGYTF.

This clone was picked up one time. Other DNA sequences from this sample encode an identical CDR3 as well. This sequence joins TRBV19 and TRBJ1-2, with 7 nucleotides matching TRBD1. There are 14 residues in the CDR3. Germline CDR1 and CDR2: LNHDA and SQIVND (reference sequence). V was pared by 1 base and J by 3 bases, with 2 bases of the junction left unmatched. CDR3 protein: CASSIAGTDYGYTF. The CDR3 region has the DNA TGTGCCAGTAGTATAGCCGGGACAGACTATGGCTACACCTTC.

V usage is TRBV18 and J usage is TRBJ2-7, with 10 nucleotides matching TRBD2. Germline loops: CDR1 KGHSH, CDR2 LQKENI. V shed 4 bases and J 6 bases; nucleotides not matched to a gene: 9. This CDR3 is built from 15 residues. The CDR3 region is CASSRLAGGGGEQYF. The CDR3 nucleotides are TGTGCCAGCTCACGGTTAGCGGGGGGCGGGGGCGAGCAGTACTTC.

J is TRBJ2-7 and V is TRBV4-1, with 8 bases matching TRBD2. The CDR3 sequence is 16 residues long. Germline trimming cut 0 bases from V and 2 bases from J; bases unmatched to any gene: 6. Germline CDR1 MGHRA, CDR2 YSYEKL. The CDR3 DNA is TGCGCCAGCAGCCAAGATTGGCGGGGGGAGACCTACGAGCAGTACTTC. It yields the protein CASSQDWRGETYEQYF.

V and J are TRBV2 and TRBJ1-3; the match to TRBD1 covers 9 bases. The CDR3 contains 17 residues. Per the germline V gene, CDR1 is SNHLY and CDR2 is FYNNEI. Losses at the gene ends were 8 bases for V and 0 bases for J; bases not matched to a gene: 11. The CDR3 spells CASLKGGQGSSGNTIYF. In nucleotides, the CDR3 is TGTGCCAGCCTTAAGGGGGGACAGGGTTCCTCTGGAAACACCATATATTTT.

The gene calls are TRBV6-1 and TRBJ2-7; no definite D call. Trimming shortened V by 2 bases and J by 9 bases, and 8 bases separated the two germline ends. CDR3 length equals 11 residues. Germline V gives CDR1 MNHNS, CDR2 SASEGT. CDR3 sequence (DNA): TGTGCCAGCAGTGAATTGGCAGGGCAGTACTTC. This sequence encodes CASSELAGQYF.

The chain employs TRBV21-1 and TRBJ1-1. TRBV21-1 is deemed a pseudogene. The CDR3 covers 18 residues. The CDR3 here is CASSKVGFRGRGNTEAFF. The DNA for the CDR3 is TGTGCCAGCAGCAAAGTAGGCTTTCGAGGACGGGGGAACACTGAAGCTTTCTTT.

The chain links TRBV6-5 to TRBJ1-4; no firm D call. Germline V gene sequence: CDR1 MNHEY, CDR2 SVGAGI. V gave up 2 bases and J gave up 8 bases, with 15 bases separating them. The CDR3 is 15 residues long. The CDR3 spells CASSYLGTRAEKLFF. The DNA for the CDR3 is TGTGCCAGCAGTTACCTGGGAACTAGGGCGGAAAAACTGTTTTTT.

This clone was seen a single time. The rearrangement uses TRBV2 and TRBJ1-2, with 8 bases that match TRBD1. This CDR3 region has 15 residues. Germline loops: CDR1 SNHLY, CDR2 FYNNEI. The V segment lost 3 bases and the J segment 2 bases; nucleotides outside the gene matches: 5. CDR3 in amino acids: CASSERRQGNYGYTF. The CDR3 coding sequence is TGTGCCAGCAGTGAGCGGAGACAGGGGAACTATGGCTACACCTTC.

CDR3 nucleotide sequence: TGTGCCAGCAGCTTAACACGAGGAGGTGAAGCTTTCTTT. Its protein product is CASSLTRGGEAFF. V gene TRBV7-3 combines with J gene TRBJ1-1; D remains ambiguous. From germline, CDR1 is SGHTA and CDR2 FQGTGA. The V and J ends lost 0 bases and 7 bases respectively, with 9 bases between them. CDR3 length: 13 residues.

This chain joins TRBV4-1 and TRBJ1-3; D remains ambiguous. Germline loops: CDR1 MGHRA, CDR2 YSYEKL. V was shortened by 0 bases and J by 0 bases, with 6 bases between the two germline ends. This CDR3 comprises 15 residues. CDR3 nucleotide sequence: TGCGCCAGCAGCCAAGATCATTCCTCTGGAAACACCATATATTTT. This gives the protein CASSQDHSSGNTIYF.

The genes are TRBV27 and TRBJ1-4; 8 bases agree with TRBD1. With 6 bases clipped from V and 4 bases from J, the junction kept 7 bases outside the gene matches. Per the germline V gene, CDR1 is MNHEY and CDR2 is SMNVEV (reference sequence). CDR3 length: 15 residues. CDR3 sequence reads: CASSRGTGLNEKLFF. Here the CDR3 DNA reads TGTGCCAGCAGCAGAGGGACAGGTCTTAATGAAAAACTGTTTTTT.

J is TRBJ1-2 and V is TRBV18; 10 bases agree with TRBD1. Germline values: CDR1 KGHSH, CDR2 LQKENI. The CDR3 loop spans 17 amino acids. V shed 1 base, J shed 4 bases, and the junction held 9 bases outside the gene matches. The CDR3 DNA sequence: TGTGCCAGCTCACCACAAGAGGACAGGGGGATGGGCTATGGCTACACCTTC. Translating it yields CASSPQEDRGMGYGYTF.

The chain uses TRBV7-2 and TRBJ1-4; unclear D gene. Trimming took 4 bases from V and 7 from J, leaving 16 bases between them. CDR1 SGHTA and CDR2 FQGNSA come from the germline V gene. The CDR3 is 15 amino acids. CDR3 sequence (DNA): TGTGCCAGCAGCTATTCGGGAGACGGGGTTGAAAAACTGTTTTTT. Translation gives CASSYSGDGVEKLFF. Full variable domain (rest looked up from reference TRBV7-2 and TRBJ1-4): GAGVSQSPSNKVTEKGKDVELRCDPISGHTALYWYRQSLGQGLEFLIYFQGNSAPDKSGLPSDRFSAERTGGSVSTLTIQRTQQEDSAVYLCASSYSGDGVEKLFFGSGTQLSVL.

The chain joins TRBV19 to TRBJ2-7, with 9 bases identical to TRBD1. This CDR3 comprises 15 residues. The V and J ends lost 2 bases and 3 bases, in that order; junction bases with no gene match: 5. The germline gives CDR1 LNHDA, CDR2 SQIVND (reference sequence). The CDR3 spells CASSITGDRVYEQYF. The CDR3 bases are TGTGCCAGTAGTATAACGGGGGACAGGGTCTACGAGCAGTACTTC.

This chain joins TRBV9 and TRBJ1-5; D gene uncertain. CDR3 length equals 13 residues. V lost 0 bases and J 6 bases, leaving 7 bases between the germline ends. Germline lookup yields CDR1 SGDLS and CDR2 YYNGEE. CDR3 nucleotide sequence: TGTGCCAGCAGCGTAGCTTCGGGTCAGCCCCAGCATTTT. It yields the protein CASSVASGQPQHF. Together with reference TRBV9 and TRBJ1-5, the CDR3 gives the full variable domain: DSGVTQTPKHLITATGQRVTLRCSPRSGDLSVYWYQQSLDQGLQFLIQYYNGEERAKGNILERFSAQQFPDLHSELNLSSLELGDSALYFCASSVASGQPQHFGDGTRLSIL.

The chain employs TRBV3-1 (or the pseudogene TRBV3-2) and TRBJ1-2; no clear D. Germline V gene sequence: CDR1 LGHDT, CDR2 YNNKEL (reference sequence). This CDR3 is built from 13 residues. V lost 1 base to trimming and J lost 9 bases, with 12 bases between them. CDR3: CASSQAAWKSYTF. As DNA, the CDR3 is TGTGCCAGCAGCCAAGCAGCGTGGAAGAGCTACACCTTC.

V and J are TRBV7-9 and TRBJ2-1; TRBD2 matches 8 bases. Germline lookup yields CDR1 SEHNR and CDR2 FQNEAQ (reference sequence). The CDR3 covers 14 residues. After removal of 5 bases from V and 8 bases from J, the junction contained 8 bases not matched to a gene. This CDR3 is CASSPGGGSHEQFF. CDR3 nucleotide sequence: TGTGCCAGCAGCCCCGGGGGGGGGAGTCATGAGCAGTTCTTC.

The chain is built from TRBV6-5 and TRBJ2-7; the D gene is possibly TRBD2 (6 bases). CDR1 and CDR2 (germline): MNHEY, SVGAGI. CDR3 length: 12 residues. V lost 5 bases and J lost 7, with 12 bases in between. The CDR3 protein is CASSRGSAEQYF. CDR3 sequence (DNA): TGTGCCAGCAGTCGGGGGTCAGCGGAGCAGTACTTC.

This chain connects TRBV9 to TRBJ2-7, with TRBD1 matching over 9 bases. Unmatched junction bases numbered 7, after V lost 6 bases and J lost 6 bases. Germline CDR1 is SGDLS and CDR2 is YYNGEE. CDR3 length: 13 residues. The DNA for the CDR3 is TGTGCCAGCACCGGGACAGGGTCTTCCGAGCAGTACTTC. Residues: CASTGTGSSEQYF.

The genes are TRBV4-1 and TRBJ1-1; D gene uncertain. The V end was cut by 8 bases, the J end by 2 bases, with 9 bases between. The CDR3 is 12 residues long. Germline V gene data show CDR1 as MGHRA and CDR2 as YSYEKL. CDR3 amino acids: CASSEGNTEAFF. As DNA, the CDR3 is TGCGCCAGCTCGGAGGGTAACACTGAAGCTTTCTTT.

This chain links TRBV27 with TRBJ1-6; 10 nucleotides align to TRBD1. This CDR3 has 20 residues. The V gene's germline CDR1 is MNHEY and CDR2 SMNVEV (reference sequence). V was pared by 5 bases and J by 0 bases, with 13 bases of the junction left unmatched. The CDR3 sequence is CASSPLPGQGFGSYNSPLHF. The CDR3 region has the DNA TGTGCCAGCAGTCCTCTCCCGGGACAGGGGTTCGGCTCCTATAATTCACCCCTCCACTTT.